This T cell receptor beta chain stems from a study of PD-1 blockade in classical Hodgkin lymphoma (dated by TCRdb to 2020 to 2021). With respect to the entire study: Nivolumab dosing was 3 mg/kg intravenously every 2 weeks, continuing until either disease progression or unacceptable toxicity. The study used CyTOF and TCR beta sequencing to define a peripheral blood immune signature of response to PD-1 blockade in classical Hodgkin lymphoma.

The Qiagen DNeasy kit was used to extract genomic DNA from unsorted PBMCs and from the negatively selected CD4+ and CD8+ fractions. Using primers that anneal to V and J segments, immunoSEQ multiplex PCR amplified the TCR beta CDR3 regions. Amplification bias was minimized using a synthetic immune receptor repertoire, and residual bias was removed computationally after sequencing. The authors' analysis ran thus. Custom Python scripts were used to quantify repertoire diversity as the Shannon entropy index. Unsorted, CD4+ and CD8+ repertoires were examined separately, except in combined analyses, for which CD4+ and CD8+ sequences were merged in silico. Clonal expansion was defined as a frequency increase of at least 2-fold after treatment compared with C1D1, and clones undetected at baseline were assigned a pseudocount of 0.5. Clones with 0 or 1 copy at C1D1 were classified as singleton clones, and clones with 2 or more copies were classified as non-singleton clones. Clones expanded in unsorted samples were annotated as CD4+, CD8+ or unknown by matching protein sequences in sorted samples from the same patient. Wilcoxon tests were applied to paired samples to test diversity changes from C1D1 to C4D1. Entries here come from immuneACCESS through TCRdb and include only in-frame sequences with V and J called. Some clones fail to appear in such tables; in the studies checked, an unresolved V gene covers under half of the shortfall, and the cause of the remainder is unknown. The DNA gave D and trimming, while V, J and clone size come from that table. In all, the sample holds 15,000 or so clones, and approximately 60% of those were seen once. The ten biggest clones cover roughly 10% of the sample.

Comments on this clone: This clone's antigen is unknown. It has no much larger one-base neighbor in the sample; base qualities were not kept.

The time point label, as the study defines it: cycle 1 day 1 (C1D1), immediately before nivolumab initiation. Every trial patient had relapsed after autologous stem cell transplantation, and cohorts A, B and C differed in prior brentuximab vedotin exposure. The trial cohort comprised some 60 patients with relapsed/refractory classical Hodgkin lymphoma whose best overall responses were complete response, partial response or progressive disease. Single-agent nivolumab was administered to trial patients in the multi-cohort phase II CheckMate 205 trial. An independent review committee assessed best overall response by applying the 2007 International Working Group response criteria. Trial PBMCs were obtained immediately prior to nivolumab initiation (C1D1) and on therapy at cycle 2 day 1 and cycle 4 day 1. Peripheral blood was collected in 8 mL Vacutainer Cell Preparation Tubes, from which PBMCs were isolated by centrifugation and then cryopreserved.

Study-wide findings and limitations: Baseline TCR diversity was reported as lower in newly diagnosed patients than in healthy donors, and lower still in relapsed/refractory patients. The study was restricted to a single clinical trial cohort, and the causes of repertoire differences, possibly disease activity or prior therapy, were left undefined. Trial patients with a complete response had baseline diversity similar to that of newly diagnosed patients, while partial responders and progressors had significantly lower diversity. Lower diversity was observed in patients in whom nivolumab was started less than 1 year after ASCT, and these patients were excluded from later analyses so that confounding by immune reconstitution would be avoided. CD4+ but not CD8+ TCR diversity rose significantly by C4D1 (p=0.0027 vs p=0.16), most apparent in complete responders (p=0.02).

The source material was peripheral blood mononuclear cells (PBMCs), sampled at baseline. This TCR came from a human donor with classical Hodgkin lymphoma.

The CDR3 region: CASSPGGGGPGAKNIQYF. The sequence in DNA is TGCGCCAGCAGCCCGGGCGGGGGGGGTCCTGGGGCCAAAAACATTCAGTACTTC. The chain is encoded by TRBV5-1 joined to TRBJ2-4; 9 junctional bases match TRBD2. Per the germline V gene, SGHRS is the CDR1 and YFSETQ is the CDR2. The V end gives up 4 bases and the J end 1 base, leaving 12 bases in the junction not matched to a gene. The CDR3 starts with the cysteine, ends with the phenylalanine, and has 18 residues. The only DNA kept is the CDR3, 54 bases in frame from the first base.